This is a list of T cell receptor beta chains from one sample in a study of T-cell memory formation after mild COVID-19. TCRdb reanalysed the 5' RACE reads using MiXCR and keeps one entry per CDR3 protein. This sample has some 200,000 distinct CDR3 sequences, with more than 8% found just once. Sequencing used PBMCs or a T cell subset sorted from them (not recorded which). These TCRs come from a man younger than 35 who had mild COVID-19 (a few samples of this study predate the infection). Cell type and time point are not known. Each CDR3 is given with its conserved first and last residue. Each record gives: V gene, J gene, clone size, D gene, CDR3 DNA, CDR3 protein. A D gene is named only where the DNA matches it firmly. Clone size is not always given. Where it is, it says once, few, many or a class for expanded clones.

>TRBV5-1|TRBJ2-3|few|TRBD2
TGCGCCAGCAGCTTGGTGCGGGGGAACACAGATACGCAGTATTTT
CASSLVRGNTDTQYF
>TRBV4-3|TRBJ2-1|few|TRBD2
TGCGCCAGCAGCCAAGCCCATCCGGGACTAGCGGGACCGACCTCCTACAATGAGCAGTTCTTC
CASSQAHPGLAGPTSYNEQFF
>TRBV7-2|TRBJ2-5|few|TRBD1
TGTGCCAGCAGCCCCAGGGGGCGGACCCAGTACTTC
CASSPRGRTQYF
>TRBV5-1|TRBJ2-5|many|.
TGCGCCAGCAGCATAGGGGGAGGGGAGACCCAGTACTTC
CASSIGGGETQYF
>TRBV6-5|TRBJ2-3|few|.
TGTGCCAGCAGTTACGCTCCTGAGGCTACAGATACGCAGTATTTT
CASSYAPEATDTQYF
>TRBV2|TRBJ2-4|few|.
TGTGCCAGCAGGCCGACAGTAGCCAAAAACATTCAGTACTTC
CASRPTVAKNIQYF
>TRBV7-2|TRBJ2-2|few|.
TGTGCCAGCAGTTCCCGTCTGGGGGACACCGGGGAGCTGTTTTTT
CASSSRLGDTGELFF
>TRBV27|TRBJ2-5|few|.
TGTGCCAGCAGTCAAGGCGTGGCAGGGCGGGGGACCCAGTACTTC
CASSQGVAGRGTQYF
>TRBV2|TRBJ2-5|.|.
TGTGCCAGCAGTGAAGGGGCCCGGGAGACCCAGTACTTC
CASSEGARETQYF
>TRBV10-3|TRBJ2-7|many|TRBD2
TGTGCCATCAGTGAGTCGCTAGCGGGGGACCACTCCTACGAGCAGTACTTC
CAISESLAGDHSYEQYF
>TRBV18|TRBJ1-3|few|.
TGTGCCAGCTCACCGCCGGCTTTCTCTGGAAACACCATATATTTT
CASSPPAFSGNTIYF
>TRBV7-9|TRBJ2-3|.|.
TGTGCCAGCAGATTTGGACCTGCGACAGATACGCAGTATTTT
CASRFGPATDTQYF
>TRBV10-3|TRBJ2-3|.|.
TGTGCCACTAACGCAGGGAATCCAAGCACAGATACGCAGTATTTT
CATNAGNPSTDTQYF
>TRBV30|TRBJ2-3|few|TRBD1
TGTGCCTGGAGTGTAGGGGTGTCAGGGGGAGATACGCAGTATTTT
CAWSVGVSGGDTQYF
>TRBV4-1|TRBJ2-1|.|TRBD2
TGCGCCAGCAGCCAAGAGCCGACGACTAGCGGGGACTACAATGAGCAGTTCTTC
CASSQEPTTSGDYNEQFF
>TRBV7-9|TRBJ2-5|.|.
TGTGCCAGCAGCTTACGTGCAGGGAGTGGGGAGACCCAGTACTTC
CASSLRAGSGETQYF